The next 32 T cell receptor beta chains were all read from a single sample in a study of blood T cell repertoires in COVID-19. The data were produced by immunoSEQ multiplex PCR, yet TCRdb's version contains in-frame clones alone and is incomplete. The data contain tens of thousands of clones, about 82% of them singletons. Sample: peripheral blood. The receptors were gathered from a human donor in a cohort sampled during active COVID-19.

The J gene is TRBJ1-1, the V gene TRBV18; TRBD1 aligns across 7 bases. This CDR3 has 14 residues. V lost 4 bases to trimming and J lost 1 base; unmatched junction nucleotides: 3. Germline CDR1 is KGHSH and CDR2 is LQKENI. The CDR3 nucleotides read TGTGCCAGCTCACTACCAGGGGGGAACACTGAAGCTTTCTTT. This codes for CASSLPGGNTEAFF.

The CDR3 sequence is CASSLIDRNGFYEQYF. CDR3 in DNA: TGTGCCAGCAGCTTAATAGACAGGAACGGCTTCTACGAGCAGTACTTC. The chain employs TRBV5-4 and TRBJ2-7, with D perhaps matching TRBD1 (6 bases). This CDR3 contains 16 residues. Trimming cost V 2 bases and J 3 bases, with 18 bases left between them. CDR1 SGHNT and CDR2 YYREEE come from the germline V gene (reference sequence).

The CDR3 bases are TGTGCCAGCAGCTTGGAGGGGCGGACCAGACTTAGCTCCTACGAGCAGTACTTC. Translated: CASSLEGRTRLSSYEQYF. The V call is TRBV5-8, the J call TRBJ2-7; D is perhaps TRBD1 (5 bases). This CDR3 is 18 amino acids long. The germline V and J ends were trimmed by 0 bases and 0 bases, with 19 bases remaining between them. Per germline, CDR1 SGHTS and CDR2 YDEGEE.

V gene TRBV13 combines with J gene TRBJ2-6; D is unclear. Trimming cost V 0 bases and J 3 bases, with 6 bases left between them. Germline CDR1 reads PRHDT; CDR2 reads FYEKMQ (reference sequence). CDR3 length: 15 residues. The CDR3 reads CASSLGVGGANVLTF. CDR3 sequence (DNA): TGTGCCAGCAGCTTAGGCGTCGGTGGGGCCAACGTCCTGACTTTC.

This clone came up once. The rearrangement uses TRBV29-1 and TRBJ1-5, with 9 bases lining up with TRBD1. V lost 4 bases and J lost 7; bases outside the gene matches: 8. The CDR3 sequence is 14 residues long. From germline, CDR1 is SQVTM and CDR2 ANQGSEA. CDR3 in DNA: TGCAGCGTTGGGGGACAGGGAGTAGGACAGCCCCAGCATTTT. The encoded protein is CSVGGQGVGQPQHF.

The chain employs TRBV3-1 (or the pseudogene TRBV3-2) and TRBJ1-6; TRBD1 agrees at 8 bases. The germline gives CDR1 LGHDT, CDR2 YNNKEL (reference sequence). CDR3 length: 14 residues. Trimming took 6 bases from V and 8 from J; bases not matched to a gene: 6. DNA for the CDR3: TGTGCCAGCAGGCCCTTGGACAGGGATTCACCCCTCCACTTT. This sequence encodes CASRPLDRDSPLHF.

This chain's CDR3 is CASSLPGLNTEAFF. In DNA, the CDR3 is TGTGCCAGCAGTTTACCGGGATTGAACACTGAAGCTTTCTTT. V and J are TRBV28 and TRBJ1-1; D is undetermined. CDR1 MDHEN and CDR2 SYDVKM come from the germline V gene. V was clipped by 2 bases and J by 0 bases, with 7 bases between them. The CDR3 spans 14 residues.

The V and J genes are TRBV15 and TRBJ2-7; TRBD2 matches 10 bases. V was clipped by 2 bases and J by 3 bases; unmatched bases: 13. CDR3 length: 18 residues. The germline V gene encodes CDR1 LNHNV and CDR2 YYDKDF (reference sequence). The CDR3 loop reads CATSRQSASGSPYYEQYF. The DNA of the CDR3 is TGTGCCACCAGCAGACAAAGTGCTAGCGGGAGTCCTTACTACGAGCAGTACTTC.

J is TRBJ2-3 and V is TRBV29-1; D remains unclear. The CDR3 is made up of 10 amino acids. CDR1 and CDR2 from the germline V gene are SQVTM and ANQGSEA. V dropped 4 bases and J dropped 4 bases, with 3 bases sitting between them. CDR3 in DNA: TGCAGCGTTGGCGCAGATACGCAGTATTTT. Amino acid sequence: CSVGADTQYF.

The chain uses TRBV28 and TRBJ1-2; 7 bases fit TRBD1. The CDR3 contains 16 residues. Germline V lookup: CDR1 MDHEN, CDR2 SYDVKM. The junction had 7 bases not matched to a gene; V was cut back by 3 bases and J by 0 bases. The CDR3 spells CASSFPHRGANYGYTF. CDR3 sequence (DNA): TGTGCCAGCAGTTTCCCCCACAGGGGCGCTAACTATGGCTACACCTTC.

The CDR3 protein is CAWSVGTDYQPQHF. CDR3 DNA: TGTGCCTGGAGTGTAGGGACAGATTATCAGCCCCAGCATTTT. This rearrangement joins TRBV30 to TRBJ1-5; 7 bases map to TRBD1. The J segment lost 5 bases and the V segment lost 0 bases, leaving 4 bases of the junction unmatched. CDR3 length equals 14 residues. Germline CDR1 is GTSNPN and CDR2 is SVGIG (reference sequence).

In DNA, the CDR3 is TGTGCCAGCAGTCCTCCGGGACAGGCGGGAGAGCAGTACTTC. Protein product: CASSPPGQAGEQYF. The V call is TRBV28, the J call TRBJ2-7; TRBD1 matches 8 bases. Germline CDR1 reads MDHEN; CDR2 reads SYDVKM. This CDR3 contains 14 residues. V trimming: 5 bases; J trimming: 7 bases; junction bases outside the gene matches: 10.

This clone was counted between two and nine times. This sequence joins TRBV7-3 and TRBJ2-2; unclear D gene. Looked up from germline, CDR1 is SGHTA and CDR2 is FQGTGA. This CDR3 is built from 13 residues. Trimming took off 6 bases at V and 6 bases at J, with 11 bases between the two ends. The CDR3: CASRAGGSGELFF. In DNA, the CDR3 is TGTGCCAGCAGGGCCGGCGGCTCCGGGGAGCTGTTTTTT.

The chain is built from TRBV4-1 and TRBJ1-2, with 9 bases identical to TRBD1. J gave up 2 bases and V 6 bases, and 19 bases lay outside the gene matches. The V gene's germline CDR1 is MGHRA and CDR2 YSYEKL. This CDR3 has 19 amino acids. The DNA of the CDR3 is TGCGCCAGCAGTCCATTCTGGACAGGGGAAGTTGCAGGGAACTATGGCTACACCTTC. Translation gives CASSPFWTGEVAGNYGYTF.

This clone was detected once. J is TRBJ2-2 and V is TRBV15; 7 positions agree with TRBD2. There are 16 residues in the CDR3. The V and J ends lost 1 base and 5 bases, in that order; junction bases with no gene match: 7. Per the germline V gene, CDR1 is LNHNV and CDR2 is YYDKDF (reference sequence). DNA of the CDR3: TGTGCCACCAGCAGAGTTAGGACTAGAGGGACCGGGGAGCTGTTTTTT. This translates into CATSRVRTRGTGELFF.

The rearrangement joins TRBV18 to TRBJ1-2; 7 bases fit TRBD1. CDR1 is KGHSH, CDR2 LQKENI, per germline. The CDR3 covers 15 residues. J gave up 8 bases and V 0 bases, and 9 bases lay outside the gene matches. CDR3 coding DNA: TGTGCCAGCTCACCACCGGGGACAGAGGGGAGAGGCTACACCTTC. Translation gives CASSPPGTEGRGYTF.

The CDR3 nucleotides read TGCGCCAGCAGTGAGTCGGTAGCGCGTAATGAGCAGTTCTTC. Translating gives CASSESVARNEQFF. The chain couples TRBV10-1 to TRBJ2-1; D might be TRBD2 (5 bases). V lost 0 bases, J lost 7 bases, and 10 bases lay in between. The CDR3 length is 14 residues. Germline CDR1 WNHNN, CDR2 SYGVQD (reference sequence).

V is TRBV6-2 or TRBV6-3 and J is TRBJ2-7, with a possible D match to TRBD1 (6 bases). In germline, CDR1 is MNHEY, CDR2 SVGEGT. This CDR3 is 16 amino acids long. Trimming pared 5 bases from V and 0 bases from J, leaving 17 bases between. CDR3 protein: CASSLGWGRPSYEQYF. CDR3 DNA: TGTGCCAGCAGTCTGGGATGGGGGCGACCCTCCTACGAGCAGTACTTC.

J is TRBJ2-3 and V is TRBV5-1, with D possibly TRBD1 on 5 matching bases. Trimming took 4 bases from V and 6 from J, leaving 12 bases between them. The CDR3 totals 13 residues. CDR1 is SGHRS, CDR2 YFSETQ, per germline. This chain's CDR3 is CASSNQGPDTQYF. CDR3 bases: TGCGCCAGCAGCAACCAGGGTCCGGATACGCAGTATTTT. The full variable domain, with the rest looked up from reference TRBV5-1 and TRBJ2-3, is KAGVTQTPRYLIKTRGQQVTLSCSPISGHRSVSWYQQTPGQGLQFLFEYFSETQRNKGNFPGRFSGRQFSNSRSEMNVSTLELGDSALYLCASSNQGPDTQYFGPGTRLTVL.

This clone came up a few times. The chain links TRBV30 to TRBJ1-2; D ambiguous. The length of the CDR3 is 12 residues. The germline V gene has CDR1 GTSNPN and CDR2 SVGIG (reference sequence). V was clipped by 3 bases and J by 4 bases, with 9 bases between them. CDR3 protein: CAWRSLIYGYTF. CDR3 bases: TGTGCCTGGAGGAGCCTAATCTATGGCTACACCTTC.

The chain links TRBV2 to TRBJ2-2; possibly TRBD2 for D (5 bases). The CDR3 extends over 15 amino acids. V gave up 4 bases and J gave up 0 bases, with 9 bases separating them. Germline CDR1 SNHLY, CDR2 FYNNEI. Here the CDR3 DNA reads TGTGCCAGCAGTGTCAGCGGTTCGAACACCGGGGAGCTGTTTTTT. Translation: CASSVSGSNTGELFF.

As DNA, the CDR3 is TGTGCCAGCAGCCAACTAGCGGAAAACAATGAGCAGTTCTTC. Translation gives CASSQLAENNEQFF. J is TRBJ2-1 and V is TRBV3-1 (or the pseudogene TRBV3-2), with 7 bases lining up with TRBD2. CDR1 is LGHDT and CDR2 is YNNKEL in the germline V gene (reference sequence). V shed 2 bases and J 5 bases; nucleotides not matched to a gene: 3. The CDR3 extends over 14 amino acids.

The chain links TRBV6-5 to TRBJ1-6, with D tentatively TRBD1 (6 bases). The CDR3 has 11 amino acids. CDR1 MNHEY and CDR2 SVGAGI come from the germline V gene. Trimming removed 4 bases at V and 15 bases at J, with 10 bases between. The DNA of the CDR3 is TGTGCCAGCAGTTCCCGGACAGTCCTCCACTTT. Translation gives CASSSRTVLHF.

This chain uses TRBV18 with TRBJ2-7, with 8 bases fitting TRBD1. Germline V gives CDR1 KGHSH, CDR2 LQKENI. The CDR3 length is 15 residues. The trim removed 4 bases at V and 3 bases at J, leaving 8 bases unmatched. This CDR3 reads CASSLTGQVGYEQYF. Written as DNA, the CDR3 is TGTGCCAGCTCACTGACGGGACAGGTAGGCTACGAGCAGTACTTC.

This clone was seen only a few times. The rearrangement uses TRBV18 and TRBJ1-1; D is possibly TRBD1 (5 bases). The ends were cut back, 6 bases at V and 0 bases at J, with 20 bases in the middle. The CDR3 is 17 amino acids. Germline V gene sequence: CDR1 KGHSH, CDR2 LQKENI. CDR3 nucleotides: TGTGCCAGCTCCCCCACGTTTTTGGACACGATGAACACTGAAGCTTTCTTT. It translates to CASSPTFLDTMNTEAFF.

Here the CDR3 reads CASKQGYETQYF. The CDR3, as DNA: TGTGCCAGCAAACAGGGTTACGAGACCCAGTACTTC. The V call is TRBV28, the J call TRBJ2-5; possible D gene TRBD1, 6 bases. CDR3 size: 12 residues. V was shortened by 7 bases and J by 5 bases, with 11 bases between the two germline ends. In germline, CDR1 is MDHEN, CDR2 SYDVKM.

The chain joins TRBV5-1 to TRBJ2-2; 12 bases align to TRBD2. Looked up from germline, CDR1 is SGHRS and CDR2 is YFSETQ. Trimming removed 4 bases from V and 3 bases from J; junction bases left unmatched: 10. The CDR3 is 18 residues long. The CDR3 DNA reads TGCGCCAGCAGCGACCCATCGAGGACTAGCGGGGACACCGGGGAGCTGTTTTTT. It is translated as CASSDPSRTSGDTGELFF.

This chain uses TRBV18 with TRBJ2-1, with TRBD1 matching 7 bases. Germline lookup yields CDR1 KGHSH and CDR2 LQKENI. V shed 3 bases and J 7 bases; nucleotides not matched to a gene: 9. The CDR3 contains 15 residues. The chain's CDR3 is CASSPRPGQANEQFF. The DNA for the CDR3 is TGTGCCAGCTCACCTCGGCCAGGACAGGCGAATGAGCAGTTCTTC.

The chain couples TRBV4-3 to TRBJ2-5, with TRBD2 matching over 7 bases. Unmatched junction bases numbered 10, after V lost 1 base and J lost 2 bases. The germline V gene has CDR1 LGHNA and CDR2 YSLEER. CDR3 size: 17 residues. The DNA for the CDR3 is TGCGCCAGCAGCCAAGGGGGCGGCGGGAGTATACAAGAGACCCAGTACTTC. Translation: CASSQGGGGSIQETQYF.

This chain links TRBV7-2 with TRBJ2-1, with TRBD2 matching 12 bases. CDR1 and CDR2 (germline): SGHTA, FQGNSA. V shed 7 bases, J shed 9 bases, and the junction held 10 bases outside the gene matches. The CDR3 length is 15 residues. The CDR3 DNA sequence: TGTGCCAGCACCCTAGCGGGAGGGCCTGGTGTTGAGCAGTTCTTC. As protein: CASTLAGGPGVEQFF.

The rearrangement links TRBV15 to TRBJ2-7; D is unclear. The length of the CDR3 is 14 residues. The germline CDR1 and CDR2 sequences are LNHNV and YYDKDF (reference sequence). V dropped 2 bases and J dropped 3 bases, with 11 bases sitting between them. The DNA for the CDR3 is TGTGCCACCAGCAGACCTCAGGCCGGCTACGAGCAGTACTTC. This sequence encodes CATSRPQAGYEQYF.

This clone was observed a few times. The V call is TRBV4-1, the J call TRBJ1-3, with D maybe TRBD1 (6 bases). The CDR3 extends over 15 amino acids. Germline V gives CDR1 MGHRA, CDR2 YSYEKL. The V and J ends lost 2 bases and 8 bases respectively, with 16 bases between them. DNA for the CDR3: TGCGCCAGCAGCCAAAGGGACGTTTCAGGGGACACCATATATTTT. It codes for CASSQRDVSGDTIYF.